The rows below give T cell receptor beta chains drawn from one sample of a study of CD8+CD57+ T cells in acquired aplastic anemia. TCRdb independently ran MiXCR on the reads; one entry per CDR3 protein. The sample contains 100,000 to 150,000 distinct CDR3 sequences, almost 40% of which appear only once. The sample consisted of sorted CD4+, CD8+, or CD8+CD57+ T cells (not recorded which) from PBMCs. These receptors were obtained from a human donor with aplastic anemia. CDR3s include the opening cysteine and the closing phenylalanine or tryptophan. Fields, in order: V gene, J gene, CDR3 protein.

V gene: TRBV24-1; J gene: TRBJ2-1; CDR3 protein: CATSDSTSSSYNEQFF
V gene: TRBV6-1; J gene: TRBJ1-5; CDR3 protein: CASTSGRVNQPQHF
V gene: TRBV10-3; J gene: TRBJ1-2; CDR3 protein: CAISAGTGNYGYTF
V gene: TRBV6-1; J gene: TRBJ2-3; CDR3 protein: CASSERVAGRTDTQYF
V gene: TRBV19; J gene: TRBJ2-3; CDR3 protein: CASSSISGYNRGTDTQYF
V gene: TRBV15; J gene: TRBJ2-3; CDR3 protein: CATSRERATGTDTQYF
V gene: TRBV5-8; J gene: TRBJ1-5; CDR3 protein: CASSSSTDQPQHF
V gene: TRBV7-6; J gene: TRBJ2-1; CDR3 protein: CASGGQGGNEQFF
V gene: TRBV20-1; J gene: TRBJ2-3; CDR3 protein: CSARDGDRDTDTQYF
V gene: TRBV7-8; J gene: TRBJ1-2; CDR3 protein: CASSPYGTTKGGYTF
V gene: TRBV10-2; J gene: TRBJ2-1; CDR3 protein: CASSEGQGWNEQFF
V gene: TRBV5-1; J gene: TRBJ2-7; CDR3 protein: CASSLGGLSSYEQYF
V gene: TRBV19; J gene: TRBJ2-2; CDR3 protein: CASSIGRGRTGELFF
V gene: TRBV20-1; J gene: TRBJ2-5; CDR3 protein: CSAAGQETQYF
V gene: TRBV2; J gene: TRBJ2-5; CDR3 protein: CASTSESWDKETQYF
V gene: TRBV10-3; J gene: TRBJ1-1; CDR3 protein: CAISDKNTEAFF
V gene: TRBV6-1; J gene: TRBJ1-4; CDR3 protein: CASSRDRPAVNEKLFF
V gene: TRBV2; J gene: TRBJ1-2; CDR3 protein: CASSDPSGVFGGYTF
V gene: TRBV18; J gene: TRBJ1-1; CDR3 protein: CASSPPQGPEAFF
V gene: TRBV20-1; J gene: TRBJ2-3; CDR3 protein: CSAPRRRDSLYIDTQYF
V gene: TRBV7-2; J gene: TRBJ2-7; CDR3 protein: CASSRQGAISYEQYF
V gene: TRBV6-1; J gene: TRBJ2-2; CDR3 protein: CASLRRSPGAGIGELFF